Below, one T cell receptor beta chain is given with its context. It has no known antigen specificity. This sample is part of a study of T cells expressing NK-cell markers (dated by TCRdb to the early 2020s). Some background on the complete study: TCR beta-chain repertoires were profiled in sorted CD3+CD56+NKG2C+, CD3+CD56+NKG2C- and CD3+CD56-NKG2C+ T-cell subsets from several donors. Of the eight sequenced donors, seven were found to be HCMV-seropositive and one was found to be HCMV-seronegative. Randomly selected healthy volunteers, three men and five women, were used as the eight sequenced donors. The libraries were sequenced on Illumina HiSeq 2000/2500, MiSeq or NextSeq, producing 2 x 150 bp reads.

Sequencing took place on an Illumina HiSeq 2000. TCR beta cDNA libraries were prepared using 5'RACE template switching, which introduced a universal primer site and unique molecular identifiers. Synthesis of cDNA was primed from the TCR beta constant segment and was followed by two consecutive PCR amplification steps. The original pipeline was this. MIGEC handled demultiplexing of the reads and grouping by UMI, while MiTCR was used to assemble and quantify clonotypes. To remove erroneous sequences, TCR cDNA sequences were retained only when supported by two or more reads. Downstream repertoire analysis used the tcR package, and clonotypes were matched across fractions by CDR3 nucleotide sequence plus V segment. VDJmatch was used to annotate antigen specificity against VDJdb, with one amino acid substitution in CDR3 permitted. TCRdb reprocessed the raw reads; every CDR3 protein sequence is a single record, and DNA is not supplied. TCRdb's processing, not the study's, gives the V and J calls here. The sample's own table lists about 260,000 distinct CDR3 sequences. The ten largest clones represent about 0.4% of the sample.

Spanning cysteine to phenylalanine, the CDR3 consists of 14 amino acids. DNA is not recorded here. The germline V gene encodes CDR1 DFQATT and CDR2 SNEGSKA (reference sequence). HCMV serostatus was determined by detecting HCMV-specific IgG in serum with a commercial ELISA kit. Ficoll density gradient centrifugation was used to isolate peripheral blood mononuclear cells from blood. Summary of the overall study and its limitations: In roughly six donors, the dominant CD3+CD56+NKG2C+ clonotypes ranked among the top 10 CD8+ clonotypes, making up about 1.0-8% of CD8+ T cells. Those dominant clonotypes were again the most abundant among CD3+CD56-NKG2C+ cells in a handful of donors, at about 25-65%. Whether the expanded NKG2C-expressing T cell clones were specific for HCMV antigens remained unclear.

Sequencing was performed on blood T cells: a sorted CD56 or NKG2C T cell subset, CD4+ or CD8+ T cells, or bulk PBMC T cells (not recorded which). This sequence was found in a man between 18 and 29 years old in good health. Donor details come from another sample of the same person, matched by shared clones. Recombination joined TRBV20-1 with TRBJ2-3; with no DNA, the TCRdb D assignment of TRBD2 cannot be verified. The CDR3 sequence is CSARGLGRTDTQYF.